A single sample gave rise to the 10 T cell receptor beta chains below, sequenced in a study of human T cells and chemical hapten exposure. TCRdb re-derived calls from the RACE reads in MiXCR, one entry per CDR3 protein. The table includes some 380,000 distinct CDR3 sequences, approximately 5% detected once. This sample's time point: patch test 1, 2 weeks after DPC sensitization. As to treatment: therapeutic diphenylcyclopropenone sensitization with weekly scalp DPC. Sequenced here: whole blood, sampled in connection with sensitization to the hapten diphenylcyclopropenone (DPC). The receptor set was obtained from a woman aged 50 to 60 with alopecia areata. Some clones in this sample may be carry-over from other donors' samples.

In this sample, this clonotype turned up many times. V is TRBV12-3 or TRBV12-4 and J is TRBJ1-1, with D hard to call. CDR3 size: 14 residues. V lost 4 bases, J lost 3 bases, and 12 bases lay in between. This CDR3 is CASSSRWTDTEAFF. The CDR3 bases are TGTGCCAGCAGTTCCCGATGGACGGACACTGAAGCTTTCTTT.

In its sample, this clonotype was seen many times. V gene TRBV29-1 combines with J gene TRBJ1-2; a weak D match, TRBD1 (5 bases). The CDR3 sequence is 11 residues long. Trimming stripped 6 bases from V and 4 bases from J, with 9 bases between. Germline V gives CDR1 SQVTM, CDR2 ANQGSEA. The CDR3 coding sequence is TGCAGCGTCCTAGACAGCTATGGCTACACCTTC. Its translation is CSVLDSYGYTF.

This clonotype was seen many times. This chain joins TRBV12-3 or TRBV12-4 and TRBJ1-5; D call uncertain. The ends were cut back, 6 bases at V and 6 bases at J, with 9 bases in the middle. CDR3 length: 12 residues. CDR3 protein: CASREGFQPQHF. CDR3 sequence (DNA): TGTGCCAGCAGAGAAGGCTTTCAGCCCCAGCATTTT.

The chain uses TRBV7-6 and TRBJ2-3; TRBD2 might be the D (5 bases). The CDR3 has 14 amino acids. Germline CDR1 is SGHVS and CDR2 is FNYEAQ. Trimming took 3 bases from V and 2 from J, leaving 9 bases between them. The CDR3 region is CASSFERNTDTQYF. The CDR3 DNA follows: TGTGCCAGCAGCTTCGAGCGGAACACAGATACGCAGTATTTT.

In its sample, this clonotype was seen a few times. The V call is TRBV20-1, the J call TRBJ1-5; D not certain. Germline V lookup: CDR1 DFQATT, CDR2 SNEGSKA (reference sequence). Trimming cost V 0 bases and J 8 bases, with 14 bases left between them. This CDR3 spans 14 amino acids. The CDR3 nucleotides read TGCAGTGCTAGAGATGAGCGGGGAGGAAAGCCCCAGCATTTT. It encodes CSARDERGGKPQHF.

Details on this clonotype: A junction end diverges from the germline sequence, so it may reflect a read error. The chain combines TRBV7-2 with TRBJ2-1; possibly TRBD2 for D (5 bases). This CDR3 is built from 15 residues. CDR1 is SGHTA and CDR2 is FQGNSA in the germline V gene. The CDR3 region is CASSFGLASGGEQFF. CDR3 nucleotides: TGCGCCAGCAGCTTTGGGCTAGCCTCAGGCGGTGAGCAGTTCTTC.

In this sample, this clonotype turned up many times. The rearrangement links TRBV14 to TRBJ2-7; no clear D. This CDR3 is built from 13 residues. Germline lookup yields CDR1 SGHDN and CDR2 FVKESK. Trimming left V 1 base short and J 3 bases short, with 7 bases between. CDR3 sequence: CASSQGSVYEQYF. The CDR3 region has the DNA TGTGCCAGCAGCCAAGGGTCGGTCTACGAGCAGTACTTC.

This clonotype turned up a few times. The V call is TRBV7-9, the J call TRBJ1-4, with 7 bases fitting TRBD1. The ends lost 3 bases at V and 5 bases at J; junction bases unmatched: 3. Per the germline V gene, CDR1 is SEHNR and CDR2 is FQNEAQ (reference sequence). The CDR3 consists of 14 residues. CDR3 protein: CASSLSGQNEKLFF. The CDR3 DNA sequence: TGTGCCAGCAGCTTGTCGGGACAGAATGAAAAACTGTTTTTT.

At least ten counts were recorded for this clonotype. The chain combines TRBV7-9 with TRBJ2-1; 11 bases agree with TRBD2. Germline CDR1 SEHNR, CDR2 FQNEAQ (reference sequence). The CDR3 is 16 amino acids. V lost 1 base and J lost 5; bases outside the gene matches: 4. The CDR3 loop reads CASSLVSGRADNEQFF. Written as DNA, the CDR3 is TGTGCCAGCAGCTTAGTTAGCGGGAGGGCCGACAATGAGCAGTTCTTC.

A note on this clonotype: Relative to the germline gene, one junction end is altered; a read error may explain this. The rearrangement links TRBV7-9 to TRBJ1-2; D remains unclear. CDR1 is SEHNR and CDR2 is FQNEAQ in the germline V gene (reference sequence). The CDR3 is 14 amino acids. The CDR3 bases are TGTGCCAGCAGCTTAGCGCTACCTCTAACTGGCTACGCCTTC. The encoded protein is CASSLALPLTGYAF.